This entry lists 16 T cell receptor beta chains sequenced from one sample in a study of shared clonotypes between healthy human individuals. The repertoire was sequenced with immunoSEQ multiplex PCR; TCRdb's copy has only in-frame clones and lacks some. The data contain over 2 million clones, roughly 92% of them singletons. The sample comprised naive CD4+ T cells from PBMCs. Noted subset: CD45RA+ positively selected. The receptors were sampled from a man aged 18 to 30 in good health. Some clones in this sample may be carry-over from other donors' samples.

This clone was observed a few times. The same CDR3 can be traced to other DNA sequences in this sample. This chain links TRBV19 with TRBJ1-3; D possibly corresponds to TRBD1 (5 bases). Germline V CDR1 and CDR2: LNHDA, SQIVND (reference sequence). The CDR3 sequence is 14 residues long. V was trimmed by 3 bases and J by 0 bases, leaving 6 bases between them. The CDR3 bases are TGTGCCAGTAGTATTAGGGGCTCTGGAAACACCATATATTTT. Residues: CASSIRGSGNTIYF.

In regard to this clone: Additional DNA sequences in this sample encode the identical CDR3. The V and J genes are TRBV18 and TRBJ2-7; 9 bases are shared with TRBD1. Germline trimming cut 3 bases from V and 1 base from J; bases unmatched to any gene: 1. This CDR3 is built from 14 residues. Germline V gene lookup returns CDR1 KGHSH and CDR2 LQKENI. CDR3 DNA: TGTGCCAGCTCACCCGGGACAGGGTCCTACGAGCAGTACTTC. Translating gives CASSPGTGSYEQYF.

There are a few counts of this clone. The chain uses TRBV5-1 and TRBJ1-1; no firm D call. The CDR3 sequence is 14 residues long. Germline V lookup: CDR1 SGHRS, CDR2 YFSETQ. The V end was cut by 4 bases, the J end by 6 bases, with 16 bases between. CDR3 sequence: CASSITPASPEAFF. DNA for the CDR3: TGCGCCAGCAGCATAACCCCCGCTAGCCCTGAAGCTTTCTTT.

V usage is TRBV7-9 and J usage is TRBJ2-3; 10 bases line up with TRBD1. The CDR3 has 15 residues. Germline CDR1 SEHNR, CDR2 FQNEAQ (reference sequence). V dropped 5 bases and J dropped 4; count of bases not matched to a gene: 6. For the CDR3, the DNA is TGTGCCAGCAGCGTGGGACAGGGGTATGCAGATACGCAGTATTTT. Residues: CASSVGQGYADTQYF.

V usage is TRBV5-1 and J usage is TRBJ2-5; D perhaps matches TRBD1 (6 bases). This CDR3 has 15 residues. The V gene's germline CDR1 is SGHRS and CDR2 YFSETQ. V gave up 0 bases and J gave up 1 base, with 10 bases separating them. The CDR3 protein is CASSLGQAPQETQYF. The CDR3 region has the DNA TGCGCCAGCAGCTTGGGACAGGCCCCCCAAGAGACCCAGTACTTC.

The CDR3 is CASSRLAGDTDTQYF. The DNA for the CDR3 is TGTGCCAGCAGCCGACTAGCGGGAGACACAGATACGCAGTATTTT. The chain couples TRBV7-9 to TRBJ2-3; 12 nucleotides agree with TRBD2. The CDR3 is made up of 15 amino acids. V was clipped by 5 bases and J by 2 bases; unmatched bases: 2. Germline values: CDR1 SEHNR, CDR2 FQNEAQ (reference sequence).

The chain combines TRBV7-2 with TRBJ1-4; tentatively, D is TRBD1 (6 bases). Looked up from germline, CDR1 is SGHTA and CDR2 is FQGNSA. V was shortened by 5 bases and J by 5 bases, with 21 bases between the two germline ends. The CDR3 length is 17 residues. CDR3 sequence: CASSPLTGPLINEKLFF. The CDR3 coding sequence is TGTGCCAGCAGCCCCTTGACAGGCCCTCTTATCAATGAAAAACTGTTTTTT.

The CDR3 DNA follows: TGTGCCAGCACGAGGACTAGCGGGACCACAGATACGCAGTATTTT. Its translation: CASTRTSGTTDTQYF. V and J are TRBV6-6 and TRBJ2-3, with 12 bases fitting TRBD2. The CDR3 loop spans 15 amino acids. The germline V gene encodes CDR1 MNHNY and CDR2 SVGAGI (reference sequence). V lost 7 bases to trimming and J lost 2 bases; unmatched junction nucleotides: 4.

The CDR3 bases are TGTGCCAGCAGGGAGGATCCTTCTAGCTCTGGGGCCAACGTCCTGACTTTC. As protein: CASREDPSSSGANVLTF. This rearrangement joins TRBV28 to TRBJ2-6; D possibly corresponds to TRBD2 (5 bases). The CDR3 length is 17 residues. V was trimmed by 6 bases and J by 0 bases, leaving 15 bases between them. CDR1 and CDR2 from the germline V gene are MDHEN and SYDVKM.

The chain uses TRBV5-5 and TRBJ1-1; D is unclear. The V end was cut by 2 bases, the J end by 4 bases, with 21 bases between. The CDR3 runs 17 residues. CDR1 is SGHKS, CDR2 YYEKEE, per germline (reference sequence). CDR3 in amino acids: CASSFDDAGRTPTEAFF. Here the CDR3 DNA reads TGTGCCAGCAGCTTCGATGACGCGGGCAGGACTCCCACTGAAGCTTTCTTT.

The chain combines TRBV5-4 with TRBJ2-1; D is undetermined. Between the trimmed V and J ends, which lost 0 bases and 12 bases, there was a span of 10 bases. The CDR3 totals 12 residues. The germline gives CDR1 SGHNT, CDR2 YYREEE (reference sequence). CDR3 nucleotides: TGTGCCAGCAGCTTGGGGGTTAGTAGGCAGTTCTTC. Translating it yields CASSLGVSRQFF.

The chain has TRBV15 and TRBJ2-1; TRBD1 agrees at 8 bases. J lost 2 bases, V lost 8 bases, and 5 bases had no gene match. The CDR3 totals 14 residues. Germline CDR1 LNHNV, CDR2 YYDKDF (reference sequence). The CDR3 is CATAQDRAYNEQFF. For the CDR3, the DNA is TGTGCCACCGCCCAGGACAGGGCCTACAATGAGCAGTTCTTC. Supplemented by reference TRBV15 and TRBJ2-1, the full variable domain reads DAMVIQNPRYQVTQFGKPVTLSCSQTLNHNVMYWYQQKSSQAPKLLFHYYDKDFNNEADTPDNFQSRRPNTSFCFLDIRSPGLGDTAMYLCATAQDRAYNEQFFGPGTRLTVL.

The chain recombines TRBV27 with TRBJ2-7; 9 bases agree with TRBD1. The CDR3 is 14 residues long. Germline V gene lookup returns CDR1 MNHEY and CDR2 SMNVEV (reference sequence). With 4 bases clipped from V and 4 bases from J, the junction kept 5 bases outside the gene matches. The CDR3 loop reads CASSSGTGRYEQYF. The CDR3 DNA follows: TGTGCCAGCAGTTCCGGGACAGGGAGGTACGAGCAGTACTTC.

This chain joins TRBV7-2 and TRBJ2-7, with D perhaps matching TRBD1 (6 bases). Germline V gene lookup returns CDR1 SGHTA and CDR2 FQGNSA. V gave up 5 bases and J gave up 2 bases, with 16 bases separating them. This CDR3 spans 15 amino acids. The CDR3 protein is CASSRDRDTTYEQYF. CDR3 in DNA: TGTGCCAGCAGCCGAGACCGGGACACCACCTACGAGCAGTACTTC.

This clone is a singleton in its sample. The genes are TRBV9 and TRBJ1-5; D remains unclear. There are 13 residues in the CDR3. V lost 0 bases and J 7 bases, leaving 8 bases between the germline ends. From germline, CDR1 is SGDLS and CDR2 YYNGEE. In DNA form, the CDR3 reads TGTGCCAGCAGCGTAGGGTTTGAGCAGCCCCAGCATTTT. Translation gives CASSVGFEQPQHF.

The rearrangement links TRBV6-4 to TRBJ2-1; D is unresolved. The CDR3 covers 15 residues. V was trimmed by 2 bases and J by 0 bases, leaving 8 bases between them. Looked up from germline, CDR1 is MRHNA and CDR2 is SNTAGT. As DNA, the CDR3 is TGTGCCAGCAGTGACGGGCCAGGCTCCTACAATGAGCAGTTCTTC. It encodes CASSDGPGSYNEQFF.